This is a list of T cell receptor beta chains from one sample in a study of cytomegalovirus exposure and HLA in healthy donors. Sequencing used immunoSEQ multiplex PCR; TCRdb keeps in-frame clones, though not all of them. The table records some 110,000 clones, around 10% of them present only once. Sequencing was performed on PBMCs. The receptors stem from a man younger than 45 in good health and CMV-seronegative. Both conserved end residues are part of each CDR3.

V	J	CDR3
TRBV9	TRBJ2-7	CASSVEWANYEQYF
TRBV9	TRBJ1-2	CASSATGDGGYTF
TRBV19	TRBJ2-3	CASSRLAGGPDTQYF
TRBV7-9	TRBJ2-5	CASSLSGGPGETQYF
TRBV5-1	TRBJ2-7	CASSLDTGQTYEQYF
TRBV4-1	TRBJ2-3	CASSQVSGRAGDTQYF
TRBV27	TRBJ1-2	CASSLSGRAVGYTF
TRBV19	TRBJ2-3	CASSTPPSGSQNTQYF
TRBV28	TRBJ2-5	CASSDWPGNQETQYF
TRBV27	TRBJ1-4	CASRHRGPNEKLFF
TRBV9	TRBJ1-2	CASSVGGADGYTF
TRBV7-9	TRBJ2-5	CASSRGQGLNQETQYF
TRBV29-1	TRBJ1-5	CSVWGENQPQHF
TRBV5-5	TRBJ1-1	CASSTAGTATRFTEAFF
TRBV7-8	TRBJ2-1	CASSSRVVKYNEQFF
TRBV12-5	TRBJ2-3	CASGLALAAGEADTQYF
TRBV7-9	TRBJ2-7	CASSLAVRYYEQYF
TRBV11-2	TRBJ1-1	CASSHSRRRTEAFF
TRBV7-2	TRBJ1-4	CASSAAGTGGEKLFF
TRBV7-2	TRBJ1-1	CASSLQVVNTEAFF
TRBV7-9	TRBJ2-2	CASSLAAEQGLGTGELFF
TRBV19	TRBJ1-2	CASNLVSVNYGYTF
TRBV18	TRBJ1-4	CASSPAQVGTNEKLFF
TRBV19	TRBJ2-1	CASRLPGHNSYNEQFF
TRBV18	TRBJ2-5	CASSPPGGRETQYF
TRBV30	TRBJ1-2	CAGQGGEVYGYTF
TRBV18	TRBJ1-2	CASSPMGQQGYGYTF
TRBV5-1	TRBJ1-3	CASSLAGVGNTIYF
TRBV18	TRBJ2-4	CASSPPASGRAGSKNIQYF
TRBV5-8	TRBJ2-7	CASSIWVGGLKHEQYF
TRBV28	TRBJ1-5	CASSILRGLLSNQPQHF
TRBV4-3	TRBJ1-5	CASSQDMGGFAQHF
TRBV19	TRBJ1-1	CASSIGGGNTEAFF
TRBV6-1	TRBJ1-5	CASSEGGGFLNQPQHF
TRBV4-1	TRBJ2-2	CASSPEGAGDTGELFF
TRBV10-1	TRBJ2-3	CASSEGAFSRDTQYF
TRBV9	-	CASSDGGGFYEQYF
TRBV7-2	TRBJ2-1	CASSRVGTNLHNEQFF
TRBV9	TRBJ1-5	CASSVGQGINQPQHF
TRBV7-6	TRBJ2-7	CASSRGQGGYEQYF
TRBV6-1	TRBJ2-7	CASRGDRYEQYF
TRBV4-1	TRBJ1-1	CASSQDRRSAGTEAFF
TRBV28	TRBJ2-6	CASSFPGREGGANVLTF
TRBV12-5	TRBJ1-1	CASGLLGGTEAFF
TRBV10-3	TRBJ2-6	CAISERGGAFVSGANVLTF
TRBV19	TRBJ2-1	CASSSRSEQFF
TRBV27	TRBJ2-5	CASSLGQGGETQYF
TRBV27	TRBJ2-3	CASSFLRTSGGTDTQYF